This T cell receptor (beta chain) was sequenced for a study of T-cell reconstitution after alpha-beta-depleted transplantation in children (dated by TCRdb to about 2016). About the full investigation: Using TCR repertoire profiling, the study quantitatively followed how T-cell immune reconstitution unfolded in children after TCRalphabeta/CD19-depleted allogeneic hematopoietic cell transplantation. The paper as a whole reports these results and caveats: Over the following months the frequencies of hyperexpanded clones went down, and after one year T-cell counts and TCRbeta diversity were mostly credited to newly produced T cells. The apparently early recovery of alphabetaT-cell counts about two months after transplant reportedly depended on only several hundred rapidly expanded clones that came from non-depleted graft cells. In some patients, high TCRbeta diversity at day 60 was attributed to recipient T cells and intrathymic progenitors that had survived conditioning.

V ends up 6 bases short and J 4 bases short, with an unmatched junction base count of 7. The cysteine opens and the phenylalanine closes a CDR3 of 14 amino acids. Only the CDR3 DNA is retained, 42 bases long and in frame from the first base. Via the germline V gene (reference sequence), CDR1 is DFQATT and CDR2 SNEGSKA. The label giving this sample's treatment or condition can be read as: allogeneic hematopoietic cell transplantation with graft depleted of TCRalphabeta T cells and CD19 B cells. The transplant recipients were children given TCRalphabeta/CD19-depleted allogeneic hematopoietic cell grafts. This clonotype was seen a few times. The clone's antigen remains unknown. No base-level quality is on record; no much larger clone is a single base apart. The library was obtained by PCR. The sequencer listed for this sample is Illumina HiSeq 2500. To normalize quantification of the TCRbeta repertoire, the TCR libraries were built with molecular barcoding that relied on unique molecular identifiers. Using fastp at Q25 and MiXCR, TCRdb reprocessed the public reads and kept productive beta chains. CDR3 protein sequences are deduplicated, and each keeps its most common genes and DNA. This sample lists 70,000 to 95,000 distinct CDR3 sequences; around a sixth were detected once. The ten largest clones represent about 20% of the sample.

The sample in question was PBMCs, mostly from graft donor cells, obtained 180 days after TCRalphabeta/CD19-depleted stem cell transplant. The chain links TRBV20-1 with TRBJ2-2, and TRBD1 aligns with 8 junction nucleotides. The receptor's source is a male patient under 10 years old who had a stem cell transplant for acute lymphoblastic leukemia, so the T cells may come from the graft donor. Read as DNA, the sequence is TGCAGTGCCCGCCTCGACAGGGGCACCGGGGAGCTGTTTTTT. The resulting protein is CSARLDRGTGELFF.